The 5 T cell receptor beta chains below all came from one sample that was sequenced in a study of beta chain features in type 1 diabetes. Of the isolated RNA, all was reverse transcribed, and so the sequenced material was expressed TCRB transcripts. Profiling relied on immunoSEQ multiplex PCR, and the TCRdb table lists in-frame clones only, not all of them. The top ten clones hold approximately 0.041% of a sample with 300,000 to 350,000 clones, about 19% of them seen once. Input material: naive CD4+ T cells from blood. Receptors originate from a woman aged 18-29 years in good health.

This CDR3 reads CASSWGTVYGYTF. In nucleotides, the CDR3 is TGTGCCAGCAGCTGGGGGACAGTTTATGGCTACACCTTC. This chain connects TRBV14 to TRBJ1-2; TRBD1 agrees at 7 bases. Trimming cost V 5 bases and J 5 bases; bases outside gene matches: 5. The germline V gene encodes CDR1 SGHDN and CDR2 FVKESK. The CDR3 runs 13 residues.

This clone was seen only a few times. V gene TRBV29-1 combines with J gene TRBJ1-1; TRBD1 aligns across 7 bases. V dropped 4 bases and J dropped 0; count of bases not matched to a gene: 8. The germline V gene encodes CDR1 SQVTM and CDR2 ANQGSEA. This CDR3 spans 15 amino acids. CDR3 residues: CSVGGQGGLNTEAFF. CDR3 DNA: TGCAGCGTTGGGGGGCAGGGGGGCTTGAACACTGAAGCTTTCTTT.

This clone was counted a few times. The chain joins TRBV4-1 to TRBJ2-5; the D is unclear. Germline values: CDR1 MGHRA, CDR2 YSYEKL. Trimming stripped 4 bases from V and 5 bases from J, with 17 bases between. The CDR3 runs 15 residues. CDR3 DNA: TGCGCCAGCAGCCGTGGTCCGCTGGCTTCTGAGACCCAGTACTTC. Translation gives CASSRGPLASETQYF.

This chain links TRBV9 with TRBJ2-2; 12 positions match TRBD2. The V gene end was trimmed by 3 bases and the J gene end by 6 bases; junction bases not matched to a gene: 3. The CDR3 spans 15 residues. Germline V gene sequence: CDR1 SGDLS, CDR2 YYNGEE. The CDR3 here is CASSASGRVPGELFF. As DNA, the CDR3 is TGTGCCAGCAGCGCTAGCGGGAGGGTCCCCGGGGAGCTGTTTTTT.

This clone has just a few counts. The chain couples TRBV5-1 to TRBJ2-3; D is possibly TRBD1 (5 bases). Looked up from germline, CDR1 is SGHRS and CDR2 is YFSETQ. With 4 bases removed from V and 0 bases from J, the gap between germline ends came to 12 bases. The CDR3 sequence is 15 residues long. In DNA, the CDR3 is TGCGCCAGCAGCCTATTGACAGCTAGCACAGATACGCAGTATTTT. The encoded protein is CASSLLTASTDTQYF. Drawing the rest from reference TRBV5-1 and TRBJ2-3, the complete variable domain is KAGVTQTPRYLIKTRGQQVTLSCSPISGHRSVSWYQQTPGQGLQFLFEYFSETQRNKGNFPGRFSGRQFSNSRSEMNVSTLELGDSALYLCASSLLTASTDTQYFGPGTRLTVL.